This T cell receptor (beta chain) is from a study of blood T cell repertoires in COVID-19. Only a few counts were recorded for this clone. Germline V gives CDR1 SGHNT, CDR2 YENEEA. This CDR3 has 14 amino acids. Trimming removed 0 bases at V and 7 bases at J, with 13 bases between. Using immunoSEQ multiplex PCR, the repertoire was profiled, and TCRdb retains in-frame clones only, with some absent. The sample has 100,000 or so clones, 80% seen once. The sequence derives from a human donor in a cohort sampled during active COVID-19. The sequencing sample was made of peripheral blood. This sequence joins TRBV11-3 and TRBJ2-7, with D possibly matching TRBD2 (5 bases). The CDR3 protein is CASSLDSRAREQYF. CDR3 DNA: TGTGCCAGCAGCTTAGATTCGAGGGCGCGAGAGCAGTACTTC.